This T cell receptor (beta chain) was sequenced during a study of radiotherapy plus CTLA-4 blockade in lung cancer. Study-level points and caveats: In blood, tumor-derived TCR clones expanded after radiotherapy plus ipilimumab. Early clone dynamics of blood T cells, plus interferon-beta, reportedly predicted response best.

Looked up from germline, CDR1 is SGHDT and CDR2 is YYEEEE. Unmatched junction bases numbered 7, after V lost 4 bases and J lost 8 bases. The CDR3 totals 14 residues. This clone occurred once. Its antigen is as yet unknown. Chemo-refractory metastatic non-small-cell lung cancer patients were treated with focal radiation plus CTLA-4 blockade with ipilimumab. Produced via immunoSEQ multiplex PCR; TCRdb's table is partial and in-frame only. The table includes about 120,000 clones, around 84% detected once. The genes are TRBV5-6 and TRBJ1-2; 11 bases line up with TRBD1. The sequenced sample was peripheral blood, obtained from a patient treated with radiotherapy plus ipilimumab. The sequence came from a human donor with non-small cell lung cancer that progressed on radiotherapy plus ipilimumab. Some clones in this sample may be carry-over from other donors' samples. CDR3 in amino acids: CASSLGQGARGYTF. The DNA of the CDR3 is TGTGCCAGCAGCCTAGGACAGGGGGCGAGGGGCTACACCTTC. Filled out from reference TRBV5-6 and TRBJ1-2, the complete variable domain reads DAGVTQSPTHLIKTRGQQVTLRCSPKSGHDTVSWYQQALGQGPQFIFQYYEEEERQRGNFPDRFSGHQFPNYSSELNVNALLLGDSALYLCASSLGQGARGYTFGSGTRLTVV.